The clone carrying this T cell receptor beta chain occurred a few times. As yet, its antigen is unknown. This record belongs to a study of human T cells and chemical hapten exposure. Study results and limitations: DPC sensitization did not alter TCRs above 1 in 1000 frequency. With alopecia, donors may have immune responses unlike healthy people's.

Time point described: pre-sensitization, week 0. Treatment denoted: therapeutic diphenylcyclopropenone sensitization with weekly scalp DPC. The trim removed 6 bases at V and 3 bases at J, leaving 8 bases unmatched. Germline V lookup: CDR1 LGHDT, CDR2 YNNKEL (reference sequence). CDR3 length: 15 residues. TCRdb processed the RACE reads anew with MiXCR; each CDR3 protein has one entry. This table holds around 350,000 distinct CDR3 sequences, around 5.5% found once. This clonotype was sampled from a woman aged 18-35 years with alopecia areata. Some clones in this sample may be carry-over from other donors' samples. The chain is built from TRBV3-1 and TRBJ2-7; 10 bases are a match to TRBD2. This material consisted of whole blood, taken in connection with sensitization to the hapten diphenylcyclopropenone (DPC). The CDR3 protein is CASRQGLATLYEQYF. CDR3 coding DNA: TGTGCCAGCAGACAGGGACTAGCGACCCTCTACGAGCAGTACTTC.